This T cell receptor beta chain was sequenced during a study of blood T cell repertoires in COVID-19. The CDR3 runs to 17 residues. Unmatched junction bases numbered 14, after V lost 2 bases and J lost 5 bases. The germline gives CDR1 MNHEY, CDR2 SVGEGT. Clones were sequenced by immunoSEQ multiplex PCR, and TCRdb holds only the in-frame ones, with some missing. This sample has 120,000 to 150,000 clones, with 70% to 90% found just once. The chain couples TRBV6-2 or TRBV6-3 to TRBJ2-5; 7 bases match TRBD1. The receptor comes from a human donor with acute or convalescent COVID-19. The donor label of this sample is uncertain. Input material: peripheral blood. This chain's CDR3 is CASSYEGGPFSSETQYF. In DNA, the CDR3 is TGTGCCAGCAGTTACGAAGGGGGCCCCTTCTCGTCGGAGACCCAGTACTTC.